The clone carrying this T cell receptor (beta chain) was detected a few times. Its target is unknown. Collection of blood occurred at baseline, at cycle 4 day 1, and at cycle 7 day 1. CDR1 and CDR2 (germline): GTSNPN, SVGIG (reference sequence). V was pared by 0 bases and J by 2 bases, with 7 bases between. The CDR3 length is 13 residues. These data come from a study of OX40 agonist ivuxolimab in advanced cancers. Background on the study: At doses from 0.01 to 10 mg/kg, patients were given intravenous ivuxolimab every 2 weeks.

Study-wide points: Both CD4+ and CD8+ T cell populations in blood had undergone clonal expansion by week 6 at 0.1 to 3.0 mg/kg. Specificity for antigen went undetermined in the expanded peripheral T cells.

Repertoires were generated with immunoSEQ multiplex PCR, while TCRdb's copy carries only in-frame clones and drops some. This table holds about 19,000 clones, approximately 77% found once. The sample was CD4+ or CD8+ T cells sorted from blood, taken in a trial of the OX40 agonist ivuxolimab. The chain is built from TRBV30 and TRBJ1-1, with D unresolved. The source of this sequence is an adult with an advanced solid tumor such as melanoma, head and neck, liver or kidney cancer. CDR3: CAWSVGRNTEAFF. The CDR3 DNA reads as TGTGCCTGGAGTGTGGGGAGAAACACTGAAGCTTTCTTT.